This section outlines one TCR beta chain sequence together with its context. This clone was picked up many times. Its specific antigen is unknown. Base qualities are not provided; no much larger clone lies one nucleotide away. This specimen includes other DNA sequences encoding the same CDR3. At the junction V is shortened by 10 bases and J by 7 bases, with 16 bases in between. Per the germline V gene, KGHDR is the CDR1 and SFDVKD is the CDR2. Spanning cysteine to phenylalanine, the CDR3 consists of 13 amino acids. Only the CDR3 part of the read is kept: 39 bases, read in frame from the first base. The record originates from a study of metastatic and nonmetastatic thyroid tumors (dated by TCRdb to 2020 to 2022). About the investigation overall: Repertoires from peripheral blood and from tumor or nodule tissue samples of malignant and benign thyroid patients were compared.

Libraries were constructed by PCR. The sequencer listed for this sample is Illumina HiSeq 4000. High-throughput sequencing was used to profile the TCR beta-chain CDR3 region of each patient. The authors' pipeline ran thus. CDR3 differences across clinicopathological groups were used to build a classifier for discriminating distant-metastatic papillary thyroid cancer patients. To measure repertoire diversity the researchers used the Shannon index, while the Morisita-Horn index served to gauge how similar the tumor and blood repertoires were. TCRdb redid the processing of the public reads, applying fastp at Q25 and MiXCR, and retained in-frame beta chains. TCRdb, rather than the study authors, made the V and J calls. The sample includes some 20,000 clones, with under 25% observed a single time. Roughly an eighth of the sample goes to the ten largest clones. No patient had received any treatment before thyroid surgery. The study retrospectively analysed patient clinical samples collected from about 2011 to 2018 using T-cell receptor beta sequencing.

What the authors observed across the whole study: In both blood and tumor samples, malignant tumors were reported to have significantly higher TCR beta diversity than benign nodules.

Material: tumor tissue. The chain employs TRBV24-1 and TRBJ2-1; the D call could be TRBD1 or TRBD2, with each sharing 6 bases. The receptor's source is a female donor with papillary thyroid cancer or a benign thyroid nodule (not recorded which). Some clones in this sample may be carry-over from other donors' samples. Read as DNA, the sequence is TGTGCCACTCGCTCCGGGGGCGCGAATGAGCAGTTCTTC. This encodes CATRSGGANEQFF.